The 24 T cell receptor beta chains presented below share a single source sample, sequenced in a study of long-term antiretroviral therapy in people with HIV. Survey-level resolution applied to immunoSEQ assay v3.0. Some clones are missing from TCRdb's copy, which holds only in-frame ones; the method was immunoSEQ multiplex PCR. Counted here are around 35,000 clones, roughly 79% occurring once; the ten biggest clones make up roughly 8.2%. The source was unsorted PBMCs, collected 3.1 years after starting antiretroviral therapy. These receptors all come from a woman aged 45 to 65 with HIV.

The table lists this clone with a count of one. This chain uses TRBV6-5 with TRBJ1-4; maybe TRBD1 (6 bases). Per the germline V gene, CDR1 is MNHEY and CDR2 is SVGAGI. The CDR3 loop spans 12 amino acids. V gave up 5 bases and J gave up 8 bases, with 9 bases separating them. For the CDR3, the DNA is TGTGCCAGCAGTAAGACAGGAGAAAAACTGTTTTTT. This translates into CASSKTGEKLFF.

The rearrangement uses TRBV7-2 and TRBJ2-1, with 12 nucleotides matching TRBD2. This CDR3 spans 14 amino acids. The V segment lost 5 bases and the J segment 9 bases; nucleotides outside the gene matches: 5. The germline gives CDR1 SGHTA, CDR2 FQGNSA. The CDR3 nucleotides are TGTGCCAGCAGCCTGGGACTAGCGGGTAGTGAGCAGTTCTTC. It yields the protein CASSLGLAGSEQFF.

This clone was counted a few times. The chain employs TRBV11-1 and TRBJ1-2; tentative D call: TRBD1 (6 bases). CDR1 and CDR2 from the germline V gene are SGHAT and FQDESV (reference sequence). V lost 5 bases to trimming and J lost 8 bases, with 21 bases between them. The CDR3 is 15 amino acids. CDR3 residues: CASSQWTASREGYTF. For the CDR3, the DNA is TGTGCCAGCAGCCAGTGGACAGCCTCAAGGGAAGGCTACACCTTC. The variable domain in full, completed from reference TRBV11-1 and TRBJ1-2, reads EAEVAQSPRYKITEKSQAVAFWCDPISGHATLYWYRQILGQGPELLVQFQDESVVDDSQLPKDRFSAERLKGVDSTLKIQPAELGDSAMYLCASSQWTASREGYTFGSGTRLTVV.

The rearrangement links TRBV30 to TRBJ1-2; D gene ambiguous. CDR1 and CDR2 (germline): GTSNPN, SVGIG (reference sequence). Between the trimmed V and J ends, which lost 0 bases and 5 bases, there was a span of 7 bases. CDR3 length: 12 residues. As DNA, the CDR3 is TGTGCCTGGAGTGTAGTTCAATATGGCTACACCTTC. It yields the protein CAWSVVQYGYTF.

V gene TRBV30 combines with J gene TRBJ2-3, with D perhaps TRBD2 (6 bases). The V end was cut by 0 bases, the J end by 2 bases, with 12 bases between. The CDR3 length is 15 residues. The germline gives CDR1 GTSNPN, CDR2 SVGIG (reference sequence). CDR3 region: CAWSVGGMDTDTQYF. The CDR3, as DNA: TGTGCCTGGAGTGTGGGGGGAATGGACACAGATACGCAGTATTTT.

The V call is TRBV7-3, the J call TRBJ2-3; D is ambiguous. The CDR3 has 12 amino acids. Trimming took 4 bases from V and 2 from J, leaving 4 bases between them. Germline V gene data show CDR1 as SGHTA and CDR2 as FQGTGA. The CDR3: CASSSYTDTQYF. Here the CDR3 DNA reads TGTGCCAGCAGCTCGTACACAGATACGCAGTATTTT.

This chain uses TRBV5-1 with TRBJ1-2; the D gene is possibly TRBD1 (6 bases). This CDR3 region has 15 residues. Germline lookup yields CDR1 SGHRS and CDR2 YFSETQ. V lost 4 bases and J lost 4, with 17 bases in between. Here the CDR3 DNA reads TGCGCCAGCAGCACCCCAGGGGATTTAGGCTATGGCTACACCTTC. This encodes CASSTPGDLGYGYTF.

The chain is built from TRBV5-1 and TRBJ1-4; a weak D match, TRBD1 (6 bases). CDR1 and CDR2 from the germline V gene are SGHRS and YFSETQ. V lost 1 base and J 0 bases, leaving 10 bases between the germline ends. The CDR3 totals 16 residues. CDR3 sequence: CASSLTGPATNEKLFF. DNA for the CDR3: TGCGCCAGCAGCTTGACAGGGCCTGCAACTAATGAAAAACTGTTTTTT. The full variable domain, rest sourced from reference TRBV5-1 and TRBJ1-4, is KAGVTQTPRYLIKTRGQQVTLSCSPISGHRSVSWYQQTPGQGLQFLFEYFSETQRNKGNFPGRFSGRQFSNSRSEMNVSTLELGDSALYLCASSLTGPATNEKLFFGSGTQLSVL.

This clone appeared a single time. The chain links TRBV19 to TRBJ1-5, with D maybe TRBD1 (6 bases). Per the germline V gene, CDR1 is LNHDA and CDR2 is SQIVND (reference sequence). CDR3 length equals 15 residues. V was pared by 5 bases and J by 1 base, with 12 bases between. CDR3 sequence (DNA): TGTGCCAGTAGTTTACAGGGAGCCAGCAATCAGCCCCAGCATTTT. Encoded protein: CASSLQGASNQPQHF. Full variable domain (missing parts from reference TRBV19 and TRBJ1-5): DGGITQSPKYLFRKEGQNVTLSCEQNLNHDAMYWYRQDPGQGLRLIYYSQIVNDFQKGDIAEGYSVSREKKESFPLTVTSAQKNPTAFYLCASSLQGASNQPQHFGDGTRLSIL.

This clone has more than one count but fewer than ten. A read error may account for a junction end that differs from germline. The same CDR3 arises from other DNA sequences in this sample as well. This chain uses TRBV5-1 with TRBJ2-7, with TRBD1 matching 12 bases. CDR1 is SGHRS, CDR2 YFSETQ, per germline. This CDR3 contains 14 residues. The CDR3 loop reads CASRPGQGAYEQYF. CDR3 nucleotide sequence: TGTGCCAGCAGACCGGGACAGGGGGCGTACGAGCAGTACTTC. The variable domain in full, with the rest retrieved from reference TRBV5-1 and TRBJ2-7, is KAGVTQTPRYLIKTRGQQVTLSCSPISGHRSVSWYQQTPGQGLQFLFEYFSETQRNKGNFPGRFSGRQFSNSRSEMNVSTLELGDSALYLCASRPGQGAYEQYFGPGTRLTVT.

The rearrangement links TRBV7-8 to TRBJ1-2; D is possibly TRBD1 (5 bases). There are 15 residues in the CDR3. Trimming took off 2 bases at V and 8 bases at J, with 18 bases between the two ends. The V gene's germline CDR1 is SGHVS and CDR2 FQNEAQ. The CDR3 reads CASSLNGAVESGYTF. Written as DNA, the CDR3 is TGTGCCAGCAGCTTAAATGGGGCAGTCGAATCGGGCTACACCTTC.

This clone was recorded only once. V is TRBV18 and J is TRBJ1-1; maybe TRBD1 (6 bases). Germline V gene sequence: CDR1 KGHSH, CDR2 LQKENI. The CDR3 loop spans 13 amino acids. Trimming left V 8 bases short and J 1 base short, with 11 bases between. CDR3 in amino acids: CASQGQRNTEAFF. CDR3 sequence (DNA): TGTGCCAGCCAAGGACAGAGGAACACTGAAGCTTTCTTT.

This sequence joins TRBV4-1 and TRBJ1-6, with D perhaps TRBD1 (5 bases). Trimming left V 5 bases short and J 0 bases short, with 14 bases between. The length of the CDR3 is 17 residues. From germline, CDR1 is MGHRA and CDR2 YSYEKL. CDR3 sequence reads: CASSETNRFSYNSPLHF. CDR3 DNA sequence: TGCGCCAGCAGCGAAACCAACAGGTTCTCCTATAATTCACCCCTCCACTTT.

CDR3 coding DNA: TGTGCCTGGAGCCTAACAGGGGGCCATTCACCCCTCCACTTT. Its translation is CAWSLTGGHSPLHF. This rearrangement joins TRBV30 to TRBJ1-6; 9 bases align to TRBD1. The trim removed 3 bases at V and 8 bases at J, leaving 5 bases unmatched. CDR3 length equals 14 residues. The germline V gene encodes CDR1 GTSNPN and CDR2 SVGIG (reference sequence).

The chain has TRBV6-4 and TRBJ2-3; D is perhaps TRBD2 (6 bases). Germline V gene data show CDR1 as MRHNA and CDR2 as SNTAGT. Trimming removed 0 bases at V and 0 bases at J, with 7 bases between. The CDR3 extends over 15 amino acids. In DNA form, the CDR3 reads TGTGCCAGCAGTGACTCGGGGGGTAGCACAGATACGCAGTATTTT. It is translated as CASSDSGGSTDTQYF.

The chain is built from TRBV7-9 and TRBJ2-5, with 7 bases matching TRBD2. This CDR3 spans 14 amino acids. V dropped 5 bases and J dropped 4; count of bases not matched to a gene: 7. The germline V gene encodes CDR1 SEHNR and CDR2 FQNEAQ (reference sequence). The chain's CDR3 is CASSGRDSLETQYF. The DNA for the CDR3 is TGTGCCAGCAGCGGGAGGGACTCGCTAGAGACCCAGTACTTC.

This clone was seen a handful of times. This chain connects TRBV25-1 to TRBJ1-6; D unresolved. The germline V and J ends were trimmed by 7 bases and 9 bases, with 13 bases remaining between them. Germline V gene data show CDR1 as MGHDK and CDR2 as SYGVNS. This CDR3 contains 13 residues. CDR3 in DNA: TGTGCCAGCACCCCTCGTAGTGGTTCACCCCTCCACTTT. As protein: CASTPRSGSPLHF.

This rearrangement joins TRBV19 to TRBJ2-2; 10 bases fit TRBD2. Trimming cost V 1 base and J 0 bases; bases outside gene matches: 2. The CDR3 loop spans 17 amino acids. Germline loops: CDR1 LNHDA, CDR2 SQIVND (reference sequence). The CDR3 protein is CASSIGSGGTNTGELFF. In nucleotides, the CDR3 is TGTGCCAGTAGTATAGGTAGCGGGGGGACGAACACCGGGGAGCTGTTTTTT.

This rearrangement joins TRBV2 to TRBJ1-1; 7 nucleotides agree with TRBD1. Germline CDR1 SNHLY, CDR2 FYNNEI. The CDR3 is 13 residues long. Germline trimming cut 6 bases from V and 1 base from J; bases unmatched to any gene: 2. CDR3 loop: CASRNRGNTEAFF. DNA of the CDR3: TGTGCCAGCAGAAACAGGGGGAACACTGAAGCTTTCTTT.

The rearrangement uses TRBV5-8 and TRBJ2-7; D is ambiguous. Germline-derived CDR1 and CDR2 are SGHTS and YDEGEE. This CDR3 has 15 amino acids. Between the trimmed V and J ends, which lost 4 bases and 7 bases, there was a span of 21 bases. The CDR3 region is CASSLGHYPNGEQYV. CDR3 DNA: TGTGCCAGCAGCCTCGGGCACTATCCAAACGGGGAGCAGTACGTC.

This clone was found once. This chain links TRBV6-1 with TRBJ1-2; a weak D match, TRBD1 (5 bases). Germline lookup yields CDR1 MNHNS and CDR2 SASEGT. This CDR3 is built from 13 residues. V lost 9 bases and J 6 bases, leaving 17 bases between the germline ends. In DNA form, the CDR3 reads TGTGCCAGGTCCCGGGGCTTCGGCGATGGCTACACCTTC. This sequence encodes CARSRGFGDGYTF.

V usage is TRBV19 and J usage is TRBJ2-3; D possibly matches TRBD1 or TRBD2 (6 bases each). The CDR3 runs 16 residues. Looked up from germline, CDR1 is LNHDA and CDR2 is SQIVND (reference sequence). V was cut by 1 base and J by 2 bases, with 13 bases left in between. CDR3 sequence (DNA): TGTGCCAGTAGTATAGTACCGGGGGCGATCACAGATACGCAGTATTTT. Translated, it gives CASSIVPGAITDTQYF.

This rearrangement joins TRBV6-1 to TRBJ1-5, with 9 bases matching TRBD1. Germline V gene sequence: CDR1 MNHNS, CDR2 SASEGT. CDR3 length: 14 amino acids. V lost 2 bases, J lost 6 bases, and 2 bases stayed unmatched. CDR3 amino acids: CASSETGGPQPQHF. The CDR3 nucleotides are TGTGCCAGCAGTGAAACAGGGGGCCCTCAGCCCCAGCATTTT.

The chain combines TRBV7-8 with TRBJ1-4, with a weak D call TRBD1 (5 bases). Germline V gives CDR1 SGHVS, CDR2 FQNEAQ. This CDR3 has 14 residues. Trimming shortened V by 1 base and J by 10 bases, and 13 bases separated the two germline ends. The CDR3 reads CASSLVRGGAKLFF. The DNA of the CDR3 is TGTGCCAGCAGCTTAGTTAGGGGTGGGGCAAAACTGTTTTTT. Drawing the rest from reference TRBV7-8 and TRBJ1-4, the complete variable domain is GAGVSQSPRYKVAKRGQDVALRCDPISGHVSLFWYQQALGQGPEFLTYFQNEAQLDKSGLPSDRFFAERPEGSVSTLKIQRTQQEDSAVYLCASSLVRGGAKLFFGSGTQLSVL.